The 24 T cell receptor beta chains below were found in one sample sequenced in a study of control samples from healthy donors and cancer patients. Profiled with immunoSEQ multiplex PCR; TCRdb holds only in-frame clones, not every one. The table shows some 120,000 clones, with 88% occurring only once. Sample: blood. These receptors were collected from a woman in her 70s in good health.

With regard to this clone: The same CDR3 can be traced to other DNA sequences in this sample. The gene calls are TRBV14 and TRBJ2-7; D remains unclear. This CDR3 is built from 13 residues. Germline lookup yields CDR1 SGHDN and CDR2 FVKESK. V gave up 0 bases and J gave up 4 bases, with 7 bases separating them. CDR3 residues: CASSQDLGYEQYF. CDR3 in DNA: TGTGCCAGCAGCCAAGATCTAGGATACGAGCAGTACTTC.

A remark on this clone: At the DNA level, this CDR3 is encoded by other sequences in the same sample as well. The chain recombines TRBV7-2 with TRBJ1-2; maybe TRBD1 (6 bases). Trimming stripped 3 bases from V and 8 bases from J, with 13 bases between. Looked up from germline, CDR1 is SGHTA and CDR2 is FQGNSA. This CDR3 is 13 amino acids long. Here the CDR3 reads CASSFGGGRGYTF. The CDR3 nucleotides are TGTGCCAGCAGCTTTGGCGGGGGGCGGGGCTACACCTTC.

The CDR3 DNA follows: TGCGCCAGCAGCCAAACCCTAGAGAGCACCGGGGAGCTGTTTTTT. Its translation is CASSQTLESTGELFF. The chain has TRBV4-3 and TRBJ2-2; D gene unclear. Germline CDR1 reads LGHNA; CDR2 reads YSLEER. CDR3 length equals 15 residues. Deletions cut 2 bases from V and 4 bases from J, with 11 bases between.

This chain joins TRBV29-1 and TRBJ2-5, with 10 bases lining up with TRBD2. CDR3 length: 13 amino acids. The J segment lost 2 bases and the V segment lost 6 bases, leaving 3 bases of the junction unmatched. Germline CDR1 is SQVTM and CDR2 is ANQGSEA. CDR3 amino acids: CSVSGGVQETQYF. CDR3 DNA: TGCAGCGTCAGCGGGGGGGTTCAAGAGACCCAGTACTTC.

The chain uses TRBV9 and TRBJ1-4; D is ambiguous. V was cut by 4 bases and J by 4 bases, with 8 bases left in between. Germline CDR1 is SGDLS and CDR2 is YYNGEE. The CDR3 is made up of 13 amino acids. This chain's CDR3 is CASSPGINEKLFF. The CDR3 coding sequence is TGTGCCAGCAGCCCAGGAATTAATGAAAAACTGTTTTTT. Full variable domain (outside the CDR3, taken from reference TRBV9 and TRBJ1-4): DSGVTQTPKHLITATGQRVTLRCSPRSGDLSVYWYQQSLDQGLQFLIQYYNGEERAKGNILERFSAQQFPDLHSELNLSSLELGDSALYFCASSPGINEKLFFGSGTQLSVL.

CDR3 in DNA: TGTGCCAGTAGTATCGGGGCAGGGGGCGAGCAGTACTTC. It is translated as CASSIGAGGEQYF. The V call is TRBV19, the J call TRBJ2-7; TRBD1 matches 7 bases. CDR1 is LNHDA, CDR2 SQIVND, per germline (reference sequence). The length of the CDR3 is 13 residues. Trimming took 3 bases from V and 6 from J; bases not matched to a gene: 5.

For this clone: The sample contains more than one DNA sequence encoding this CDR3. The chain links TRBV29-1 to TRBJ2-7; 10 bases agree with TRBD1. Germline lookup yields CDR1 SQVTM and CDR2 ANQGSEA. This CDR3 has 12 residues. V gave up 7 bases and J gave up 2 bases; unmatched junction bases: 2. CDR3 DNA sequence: TGCAGCGGAGGACAGGGGGCCTACGAGCAGTACTTC. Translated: CSGGQGAYEQYF.

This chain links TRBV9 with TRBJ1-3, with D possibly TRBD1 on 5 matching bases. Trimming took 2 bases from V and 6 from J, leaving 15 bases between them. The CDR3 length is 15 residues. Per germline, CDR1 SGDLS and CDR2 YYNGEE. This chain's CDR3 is CASSVGPQTENTIYF. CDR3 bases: TGTGCCAGCAGCGTGGGGCCTCAGACGGAAAACACCATATATTTT.

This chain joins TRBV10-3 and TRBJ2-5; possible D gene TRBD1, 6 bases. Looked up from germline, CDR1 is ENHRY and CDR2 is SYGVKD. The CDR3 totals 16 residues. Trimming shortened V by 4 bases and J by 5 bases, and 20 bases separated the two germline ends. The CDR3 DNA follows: TGTGCCATCAGTGGGGGAAACTCGGGACAATGGGAGACCCAGTACTTC. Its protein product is CAISGGNSGQWETQYF.

The CDR3 DNA reads as TGTGCCAGTACCCGGCGACAGGGGGCAAATGAAAAACTGTTTTTT. Its protein is CASTRRQGANEKLFF. This chain uses TRBV19 with TRBJ1-4, with TRBD1 matching 10 bases. CDR1 and CDR2 from the germline V gene are LNHDA and SQIVND (reference sequence). This CDR3 contains 15 residues. The V segment lost 7 bases and the J segment 5 bases; nucleotides outside the gene matches: 7. Full variable domain (outside the CDR3, taken from reference TRBV19 and TRBJ1-4): DGGITQSPKYLFRKEGQNVTLSCEQNLNHDAMYWYRQDPGQGLRLIYYSQIVNDFQKGDIAEGYSVSREKKESFPLTVTSAQKNPTAFYLCASTRRQGANEKLFFGSGTQLSVL.

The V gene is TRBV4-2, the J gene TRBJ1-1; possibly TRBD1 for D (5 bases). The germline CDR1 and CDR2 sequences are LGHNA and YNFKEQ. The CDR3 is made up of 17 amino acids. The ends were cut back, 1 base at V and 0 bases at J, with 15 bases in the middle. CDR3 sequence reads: CASSQVGGTGVNTEAFF. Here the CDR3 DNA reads TGTGCCAGCAGCCAAGTGGGCGGGACGGGCGTGAACACTGAAGCTTTCTTT.

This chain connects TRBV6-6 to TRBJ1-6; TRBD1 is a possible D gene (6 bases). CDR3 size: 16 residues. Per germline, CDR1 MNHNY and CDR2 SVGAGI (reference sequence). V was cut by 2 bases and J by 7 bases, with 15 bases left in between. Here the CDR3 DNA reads TGTGCCAGCAGTTACCAGACCGGGACATTCAATTCACCCCTCCACTTT. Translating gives CASSYQTGTFNSPLHF.

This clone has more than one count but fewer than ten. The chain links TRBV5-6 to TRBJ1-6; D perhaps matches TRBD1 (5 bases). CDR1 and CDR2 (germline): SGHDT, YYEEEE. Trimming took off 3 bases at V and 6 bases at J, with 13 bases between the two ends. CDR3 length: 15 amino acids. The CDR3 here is CASSSLGAGNSPLHF. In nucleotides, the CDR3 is TGTGCCAGCAGCTCACTAGGGGCTGGTAATTCACCCCTCCACTTT.

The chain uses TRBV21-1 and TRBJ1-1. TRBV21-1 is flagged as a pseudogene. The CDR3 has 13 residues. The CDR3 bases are TGTGCCAGCAGCAAATCGACCGGGCCTGGGGCTTTCTTT. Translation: CASSKSTGPGAFF.

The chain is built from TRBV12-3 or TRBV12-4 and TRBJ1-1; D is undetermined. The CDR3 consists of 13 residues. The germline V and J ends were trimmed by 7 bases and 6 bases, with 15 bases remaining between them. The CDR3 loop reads CASKTYQKAEAFF. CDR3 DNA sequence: TGTGCCAGCAAAACATACCAGAAGGCTGAAGCTTTCTTT.

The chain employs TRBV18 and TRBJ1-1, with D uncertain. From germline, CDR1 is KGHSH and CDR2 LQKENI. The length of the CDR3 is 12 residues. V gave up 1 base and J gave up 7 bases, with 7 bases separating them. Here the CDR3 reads CASSPLEGEAFF. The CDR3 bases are TGTGCCAGCTCACCACTAGAGGGTGAAGCTTTCTTT.

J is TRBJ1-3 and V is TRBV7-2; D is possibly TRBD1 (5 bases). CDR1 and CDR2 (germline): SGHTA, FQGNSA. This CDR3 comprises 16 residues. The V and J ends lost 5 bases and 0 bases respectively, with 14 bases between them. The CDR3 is CASSPFGGDSGNTIYF. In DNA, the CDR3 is TGTGCCAGCAGCCCCTTCGGGGGGGACTCTGGAAACACCATATATTTT.

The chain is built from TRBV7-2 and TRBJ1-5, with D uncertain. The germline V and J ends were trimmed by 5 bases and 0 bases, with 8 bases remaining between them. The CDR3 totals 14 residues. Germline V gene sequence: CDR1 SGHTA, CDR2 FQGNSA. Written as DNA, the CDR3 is TGTGCCAGCAGCCCGAAGGGTAGCAATCAGCCCCAGCATTTT. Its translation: CASSPKGSNQPQHF.

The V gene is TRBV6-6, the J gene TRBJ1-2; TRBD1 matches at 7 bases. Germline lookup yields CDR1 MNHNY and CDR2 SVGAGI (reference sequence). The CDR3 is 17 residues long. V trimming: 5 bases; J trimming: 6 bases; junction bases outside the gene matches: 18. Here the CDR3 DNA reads TGTGCCAGCAGTCAGTCGAGCTATGACAGGGAAGAAGATGGCTACACCTTC. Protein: CASSQSSYDREEDGYTF.

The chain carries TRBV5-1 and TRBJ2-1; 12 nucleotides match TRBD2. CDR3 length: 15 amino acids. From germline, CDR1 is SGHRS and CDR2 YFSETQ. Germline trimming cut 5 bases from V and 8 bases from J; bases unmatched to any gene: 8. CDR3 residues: CASRLAGGPLYEQFF. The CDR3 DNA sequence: TGCGCCAGCAGGCTAGCGGGGGGGCCGCTTTATGAGCAGTTCTTC. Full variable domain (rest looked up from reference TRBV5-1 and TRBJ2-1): KAGVTQTPRYLIKTRGQQVTLSCSPISGHRSVSWYQQTPGQGLQFLFEYFSETQRNKGNFPGRFSGRQFSNSRSEMNVSTLELGDSALYLCASRLAGGPLYEQFFGPGTRLTVL.

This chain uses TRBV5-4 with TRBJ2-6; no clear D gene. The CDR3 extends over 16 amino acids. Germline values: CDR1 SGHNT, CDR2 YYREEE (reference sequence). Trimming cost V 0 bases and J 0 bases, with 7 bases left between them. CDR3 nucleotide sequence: TGTGCCAGCAGCTTGGGGGAACTCTCTGGGGCCAACGTCCTGACTTTC. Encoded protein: CASSLGELSGANVLTF.

This CDR3 reads CASSRGPGTGYTF. The CDR3, as DNA: TGCGCCAGCAGCCGGGGCCCGGGAACCGGCTACACCTTC. The V gene is TRBV5-1, the J gene TRBJ1-2; D might be TRBD1 (5 bases). Germline CDR1 reads SGHRS; CDR2 reads YFSETQ. The ends were cut back, 4 bases at V and 8 bases at J, with 15 bases in the middle. This CDR3 region has 13 residues. The full variable domain, completed using reference TRBV5-1 and TRBJ1-2, is KAGVTQTPRYLIKTRGQQVTLSCSPISGHRSVSWYQQTPGQGLQFLFEYFSETQRNKGNFPGRFSGRQFSNSRSEMNVSTLELGDSALYLCASSRGPGTGYTFGSGTRLTVV.

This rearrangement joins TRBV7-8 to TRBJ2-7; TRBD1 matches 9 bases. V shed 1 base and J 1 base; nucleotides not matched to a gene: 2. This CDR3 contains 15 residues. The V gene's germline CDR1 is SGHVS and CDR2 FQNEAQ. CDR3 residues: CASSLGTGDSYEQYF. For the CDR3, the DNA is TGTGCCAGCAGCTTAGGGACAGGGGATTCCTACGAGCAGTACTTC. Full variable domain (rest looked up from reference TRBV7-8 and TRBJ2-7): GAGVSQSPRYKVAKRGQDVALRCDPISGHVSLFWYQQALGQGPEFLTYFQNEAQLDKSGLPSDRFFAERPEGSVSTLKIQRTQQEDSAVYLCASSLGTGDSYEQYFGPGTRLTVT.

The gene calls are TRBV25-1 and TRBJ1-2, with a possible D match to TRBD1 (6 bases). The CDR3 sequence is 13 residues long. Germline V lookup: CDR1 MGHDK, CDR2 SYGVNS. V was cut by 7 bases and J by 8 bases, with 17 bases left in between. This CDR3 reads CASIGQGSSGYTF. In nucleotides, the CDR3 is TGTGCCAGCATTGGTCAGGGGAGTTCGGGCTACACCTTC.